The present TCR beta chain was sequenced within a study of Tregs in tolerant kidney transplant recipients. Mixed chimerism was transient after nonmyeloablative marrow transplants from related graft donors. Study observations and caveats: Few patients were studied, so findings need validation in larger groups.

The germline gives CDR1 ENHRY, CDR2 SYGVKD. The V gene lost 0 bases and the J gene lost 6 bases, with 14 bases spanning the gap. This CDR3 has 15 amino acids. The repertoire was sequenced with immunoSEQ multiplex PCR; TCRdb's copy has only in-frame clones and lacks some. The sample data list 15,000 or so clones. To note about this clone: The antigen is unknown. The read finishes 3 residues shy of the CDR3 end, and the germline J gene is used to complete it.

This TCR came from a human patient who received a combined kidney and bone marrow transplant. A share of the T cells may be of graft donor origin. The J gene is TRBJ1-2, the V gene TRBV10-3; D not certain. This specimen was CD4+ T cells from blood (PBMCs), taken 12 months after the transplant. Incomplete CDR3 DNA: TGTGCCATCAGTGAGTCGATTAATCGCGACAATGGC. It codes for CAISESINRDNG. The full CDR3 is CAISESINRDNGYTF.